The 22 T cell receptor beta chains below come from one sample, sequenced in a study of blood T cell repertoires in COVID-19. Libraries were prepared by immunoSEQ multiplex PCR; TCRdb keeps only in-frame clonotypes and omits some of them. The data contain about 250,000 clones, approximately 84% of them singletons. The sequenced sample consisted of peripheral blood. The receptors originated from a man aged 50-60 years with active or convalescent COVID-19.

This clone was detected only a few times. V usage is TRBV9 and J usage is TRBJ1-1; weak D call: TRBD1 (6 bases). The germline CDR1 and CDR2 sequences are SGDLS and YYNGEE. V lost 2 bases, J lost 5 bases, and 13 bases lay in between. This CDR3 comprises 14 residues. CDR3 protein: CASSVAGAGTEAFF. The CDR3 DNA reads as TGTGCCAGCAGCGTGGCGGGGGCTGGTACTGAAGCTTTCTTT.

The chain recombines TRBV18 with TRBJ2-1; 8 positions match TRBD2. The CDR3 has 15 amino acids. J gave up 0 bases and V 2 bases, and 0 bases lay outside the gene matches. CDR1 and CDR2 (germline): KGHSH, LQKENI. The CDR3 reads CASSPSGGSYNEQFF. The CDR3 nucleotides read TGTGCCAGCTCACCAAGCGGGGGCTCCTACAATGAGCAGTTCTTC.

This chain uses TRBV14 with TRBJ1-2, with D maybe TRBD1 (5 bases). Germline CDR1 and CDR2: SGHDN and FVKESK. Deletions cut 2 bases from V and 8 bases from J, with 15 bases between. This CDR3 comprises 14 residues. The CDR3 sequence is CASSQIRQPWGYTF. The CDR3 nucleotides read TGTGCCAGCAGCCAAATAAGACAGCCCTGGGGCTACACCTTC.

This CDR3 is CASLGQTNQPQHF. CDR3 DNA: TGTGCCAGCCTCGGACAGACCAATCAGCCCCAGCATTTT. The chain uses TRBV2 and TRBJ1-5; weak D call: TRBD1 (6 bases). The CDR3 has 13 residues. From germline, CDR1 is SNHLY and CDR2 FYNNEI. The germline V and J ends were trimmed by 8 bases and 3 bases, with 11 bases remaining between them.

This chain links TRBV6-2 or TRBV6-3 with TRBJ1-2; D gene ambiguous. CDR1 is MNHEY and CDR2 is SVGEGT in the germline V gene. With 2 bases removed from V and 1 base from J, the gap between germline ends came to 2 bases. CDR3 length: 12 amino acids. The CDR3 spells CASSYLNYGYTF. The DNA for the CDR3 is TGTGCCAGCAGTTACCTTAACTATGGCTACACCTTC.

This clone was detected only once. The rearrangement joins TRBV11-2 to TRBJ2-2, with TRBD2 matching over 12 bases. CDR3 length equals 16 residues. The germline V gene encodes CDR1 SGHAT and CDR2 FQNNGV. The V and J ends lost 6 bases and 4 bases, in that order; junction bases with no gene match: 6. As DNA, the CDR3 is TGTGCCAGCAGGACCCTAGCGGGGGGGCGCACCGGGGAGCTGTTTTTT. It translates to CASRTLAGGRTGELFF.

The chain links TRBV18 to TRBJ1-1; D remains ambiguous. Germline V gives CDR1 KGHSH, CDR2 LQKENI. The CDR3 has 15 amino acids. Deletions cut 3 bases from V and 5 bases from J, with 16 bases between. Here the CDR3 reads CASSPDEGLATEAFF. CDR3 coding DNA: TGTGCCAGCTCACCGGATGAGGGTCTGGCAACTGAAGCTTTCTTT.

The J gene is TRBJ2-4, the V gene TRBV2; no firm D call. Germline values: CDR1 SNHLY, CDR2 FYNNEI. The V and J ends lost 7 bases and 0 bases respectively, with 4 bases between them. The CDR3 spans 12 residues. CDR3 DNA sequence: TGTGCCAGCACTTTAGCCAAAAACATTCAGTACTTC. Its translation is CASTLAKNIQYF.

This rearrangement joins TRBV30 to TRBJ1-2, with D possibly being TRBD1 (6 bases). CDR3 size: 11 residues. The germline V and J ends were trimmed by 2 bases and 6 bases, with 7 bases remaining between them. Germline-derived CDR1 and CDR2 are GTSNPN and SVGIG (reference sequence). DNA for the CDR3: TGTGCCTGGAGTCGGGACAATGGCTACACCTTC. Translation: CAWSRDNGYTF.

This sequence joins TRBV29-1 and TRBJ1-2; unclear D gene. Trimming pared 7 bases from V and 7 bases from J, leaving 16 bases between. Germline V gene data show CDR1 as SQVTM and CDR2 as ANQGSEA. This CDR3 has 12 residues. Here the CDR3 reads CSATGILGGYTF. The CDR3 coding sequence is TGCAGCGCTACCGGGATATTGGGTGGCTACACCTTC.

The chain uses TRBV3-1 (or the pseudogene TRBV3-2) and TRBJ1-5; D uncertain. CDR1 LGHDT and CDR2 YNNKEL come from the germline V gene (reference sequence). The CDR3 consists of 14 residues. V dropped 5 bases and J dropped 2 bases, with 10 bases sitting between them. The CDR3 spells CASSSSPGNQPQHF. The CDR3 DNA follows: TGTGCCAGCAGCTCATCTCCGGGCAATCAGCCCCAGCATTTT.

V usage is TRBV11-2 and J usage is TRBJ2-7; D gene unclear. With 0 bases removed from V and 6 bases from J, the gap between germline ends came to 9 bases. Germline loops: CDR1 SGHAT, CDR2 FQNNGV. The CDR3 is 13 residues long. CDR3 sequence reads: CASSLELQTEQYF. Here the CDR3 DNA reads TGTGCCAGCAGCTTAGAGTTACAGACCGAGCAGTACTTC.

The V call is TRBV5-1, the J call TRBJ2-5; 14 nucleotides align to TRBD2. Trimming took 1 base from V and 5 from J; bases not matched to a gene: 4. Germline V CDR1 and CDR2: SGHRS, YFSETQ. CDR3 length: 16 amino acids. The CDR3 coding sequence is TGCGCCAGCAGCTTGCGACTAGCGGGGGGGCTGGAGACCCAGTACTTC. Its protein is CASSLRLAGGLETQYF.

This clone has a handful of counts. The V and J genes are TRBV6-1 and TRBJ1-1, with D tentatively TRBD1 (6 bases). CDR3 length equals 15 residues. The V gene lost 2 bases and the J gene lost 1 base, with 11 bases spanning the gap. The V gene's germline CDR1 is MNHNS and CDR2 SASEGT. The CDR3 DNA is TGTGCCAGCAGTGAATTTACCAGGGGGAACACTGAAGCTTTCTTT. Its translation: CASSEFTRGNTEAFF.

The V call is TRBV19, the J call TRBJ1-1; D perhaps matches TRBD1 (6 bases). V was pared by 9 bases and J by 5 bases, with 19 bases between. The germline V gene has CDR1 LNHDA and CDR2 SQIVND (reference sequence). This CDR3 has 14 amino acids. DNA of the CDR3: TGTGCCAGCAGCCCCCGCGGACAGAGTACTGAAGCTTTCTTT. Translating gives CASSPRGQSTEAFF.

The chain couples TRBV4-1 to TRBJ1-4, with TRBD1 as a possible D gene (6 bases). CDR1 MGHRA and CDR2 YSYEKL come from the germline V gene. With 0 bases removed from V and 8 bases from J, the gap between germline ends came to 13 bases. CDR3 size: 15 residues. CDR3 DNA sequence: TGCGCCAGCAGCCAAGATGGACAGATGCGAGAAAAACTGTTTTTT. Its protein is CASSQDGQMREKLFF.

V and J are TRBV18 and TRBJ1-2; 7 bases fit TRBD1. Trimming at V came to 2 bases and at J to 4 bases, leaving 4 bases not matched to a gene. Germline V gives CDR1 KGHSH, CDR2 LQKENI. CDR3 length equals 14 residues. In DNA, the CDR3 is TGTGCCAGCTCACCAGGACAGGCCGGCTATGGCTACACCTTC. Translating it yields CASSPGQAGYGYTF.

The CDR3 protein is CAIRETGSNTEAFF. Here the CDR3 DNA reads TGTGCCATCAGGGAGACAGGGTCGAACACTGAAGCTTTCTTT. The genes are TRBV10-3 and TRBJ1-1; TRBD1 matches at 7 bases. The CDR3 contains 14 residues. Trimming at V came to 6 bases and at J to 1 base, leaving 5 bases not matched to a gene. The V gene's germline CDR1 is ENHRY and CDR2 SYGVKD.

The chain has TRBV13 and TRBJ1-3; TRBD1 matches at 9 bases. Germline trimming cut 5 bases from V and 4 bases from J; bases unmatched to any gene: 6. Germline V gene lookup returns CDR1 PRHDT and CDR2 FYEKMQ (reference sequence). The CDR3 sequence is 15 residues long. The CDR3 nucleotides read TGTGCCAGCAGCCTACAGGGGGCGAGGGGAAACACCATATATTTT. Its protein is CASSLQGARGNTIYF.

The V call is TRBV18, the J call TRBJ2-7; TRBD2 is a possible D gene (6 bases). V dropped 1 base and J dropped 2 bases, with 12 bases sitting between them. The CDR3 has 15 amino acids. Germline V gives CDR1 KGHSH, CDR2 LQKENI. The CDR3 region is CASSPRGTDTYEQYF. The CDR3 DNA reads TGTGCCAGCTCACCACGGGGGACTGATACCTACGAGCAGTACTTC.

The CDR3 sequence is CASDRGDTEAFF. The CDR3 DNA reads as TGTGCCAGCGACAGGGGGGACACTGAAGCTTTCTTT. This chain connects TRBV25-1 to TRBJ1-1; 9 bases align to TRBD1. The CDR3 runs 12 residues. Germline-derived CDR1 and CDR2 are MGHDK and SYGVNS. V shed 8 bases and J 3 bases; nucleotides not matched to a gene: 1.

The J gene is TRBJ2-3, the V gene TRBV7-2, with TRBD1 matching over 7 bases. Unmatched junction bases numbered 4, after V lost 4 bases and J lost 0 bases. Per the germline V gene, CDR1 is SGHTA and CDR2 is FQGNSA. There are 15 residues in the CDR3. The CDR3 DNA reads TGTGCCAGCAGCTCTCCAGGGGGTAGCACAGATACGCAGTATTTT. This encodes CASSSPGGSTDTQYF. The full variable domain, in which reference TRBV7-2 and TRBJ2-3 provide the parts outside the CDR3, is GAGVSQSPSNKVTEKGKDVELRCDPISGHTALYWYRQSLGQGLEFLIYFQGNSAPDKSGLPSDRFSAERTGGSVSTLTIQRTQQEDSAVYLCASSSPGGSTDTQYFGPGTRLTVL.